This T cell receptor (beta chain) was profiled in a study of beta chain features in type 1 diabetes. Study-wide results and caveats: More deletions and fewer insertions at VDJ junctions were seen in type 1 diabetes patients. Among all four CD4+ subsets, Type 1 diabetes patients had TCRB CDR3s that were moderately but significantly shorter.

Since all of the isolated RNA was reverse transcribed, expressed TCRB transcripts were what got sequenced. Each sample of naive, central memory or regulatory T cells had, on average, approximately 4 million reads. Measured with immunoSEQ multiplex PCR; TCRdb has only the in-frame clones, and not every one. The sample has approximately 140,000 clones; roughly 10% are singletons. A word on this clone: Its specificity is unknown.

Looked up from germline, CDR1 is LGHNA and CDR2 is YNFKEQ. V shed 2 bases, J shed 5 bases, and the junction held 15 bases outside the gene matches. The CDR3 runs 20 residues. V and J are TRBV4-2 and TRBJ2-5; 15 positions agree with TRBD2. The TCR was taken from a young man with type 1 diabetes. Sequencing was carried out using central memory CD4+ T cells from blood. The CDR3 DNA reads TGTGCCAGCAGCCAATCCTACCTTCCGGGACTAGCGGGGGGCGGGGAGACCCAGTACTTC. This codes for CASSQSYLPGLAGGGETQYF.